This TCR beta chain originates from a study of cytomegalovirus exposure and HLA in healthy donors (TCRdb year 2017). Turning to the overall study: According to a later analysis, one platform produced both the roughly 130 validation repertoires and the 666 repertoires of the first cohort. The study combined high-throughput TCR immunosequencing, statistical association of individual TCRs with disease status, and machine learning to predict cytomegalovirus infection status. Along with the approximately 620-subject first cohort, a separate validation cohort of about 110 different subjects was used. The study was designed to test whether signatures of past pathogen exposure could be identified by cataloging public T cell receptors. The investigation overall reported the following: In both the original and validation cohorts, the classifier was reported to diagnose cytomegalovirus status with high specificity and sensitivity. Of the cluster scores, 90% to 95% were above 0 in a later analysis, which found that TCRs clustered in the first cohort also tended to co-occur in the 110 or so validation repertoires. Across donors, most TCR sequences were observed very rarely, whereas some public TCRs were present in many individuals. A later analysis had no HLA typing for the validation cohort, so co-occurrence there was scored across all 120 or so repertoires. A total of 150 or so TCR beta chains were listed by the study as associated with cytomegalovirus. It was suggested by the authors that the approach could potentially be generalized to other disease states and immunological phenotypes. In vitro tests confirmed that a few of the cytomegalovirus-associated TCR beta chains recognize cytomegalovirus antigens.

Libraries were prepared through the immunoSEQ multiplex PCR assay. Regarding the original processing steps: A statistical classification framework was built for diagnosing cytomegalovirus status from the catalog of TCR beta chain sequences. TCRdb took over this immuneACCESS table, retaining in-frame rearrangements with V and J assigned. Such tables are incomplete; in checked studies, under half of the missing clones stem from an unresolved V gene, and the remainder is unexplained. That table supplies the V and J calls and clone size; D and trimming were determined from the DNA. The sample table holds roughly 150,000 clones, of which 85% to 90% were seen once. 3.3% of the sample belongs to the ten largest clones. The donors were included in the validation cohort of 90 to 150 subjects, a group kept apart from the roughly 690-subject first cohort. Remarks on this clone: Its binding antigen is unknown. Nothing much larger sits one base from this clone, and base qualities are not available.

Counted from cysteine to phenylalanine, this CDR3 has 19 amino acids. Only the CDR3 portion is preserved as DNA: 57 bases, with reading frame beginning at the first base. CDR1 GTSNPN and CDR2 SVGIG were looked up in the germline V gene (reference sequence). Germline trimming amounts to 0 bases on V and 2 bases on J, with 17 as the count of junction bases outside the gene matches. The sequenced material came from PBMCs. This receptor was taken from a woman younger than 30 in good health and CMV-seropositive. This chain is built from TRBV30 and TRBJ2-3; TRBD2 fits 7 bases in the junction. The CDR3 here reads CAWSVLRGGSSLFTDTQYF. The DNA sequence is TGTGCCTGGAGTGTCCTCCGGGGCGGGAGCTCCCTCTTCACAGATACGCAGTATTTT.